Listed below are T cell receptor beta chains from one sample, sequenced in a study of blood T cell repertoires in COVID-19. Some clones are missing from TCRdb's copy, which holds only in-frame ones; the method was immunoSEQ multiplex PCR. The table includes about 200,000 clones, about nine tenths detected once. Sequenced sample: peripheral blood. Receptor source: a woman aged 70-85 years with acute or convalescent COVID-19. CDR3s include the opening cysteine and the closing phenylalanine or tryptophan. The D gene is left open where the match is weak.

V	J	D	DNA	CDR3
TRBV2	TRBJ1-5	.	TGTGCCAGCAGTGAGGAGGTCAATCAGCCCCAGCATTTT	CASSEEVNQPQHF
TRBV11-3	TRBJ2-4	TRBD1	TGTGCCAGCAGCTTTAGGGGGCGCGAAGGGAACATTCAGTACTTC	CASSFRGREGNIQYF
TRBV19	TRBJ2-1	TRBD2	TGTGCCAGTAGTACAACCCTAGCGGGGGGCTCCTACAATGAGCAGTTCTTC	CASSTTLAGGSYNEQFF
TRBV7-2	TRBJ1-1	TRBD1	TGTGCCAGCAGCTTAGGTGGGACAGGGAGCACTGAAGCTTTCTTT	CASSLGGTGSTEAFF
TRBV5-1	TRBJ2-5	TRBD2	TGCGCCAGCAGTTCGGGAGCCGGACTAGCGAGGGGACAAGAGACCCAGTACTTC	CASSSGAGLARGQETQYF
TRBV10-1	TRBJ1-4	.	TGCGCCAGCAGTGAGGCGTCAGGGGCCGCCGATGGGAAACTGTTTTTT	CASSEASGAADGKLFF
TRBV6-5	TRBJ2-7	.	TGTGCCAGCGGACCGACAGGGAGGCCCGAGCAGTACTTC	CASGPTGRPEQYF
TRBV2	TRBJ2-5	TRBD1	TGTGCCACCGCCAGGGACAGGGGGAGATTGCAAGAGACCCAGTACTTC	CATARDRGRLQETQYF
TRBV7-2	TRBJ1-2	TRBD1	TGTGCCAGCAGCTTAACAGGGGCCAACTATGGCTACACCTTC	CASSLTGANYGYTF
TRBV2	TRBJ2-2	.	TGTGCCAGCAGTGCCCGGACAAACACCGGGGAGCTGTTTTTT	CASSARTNTGELFF
TRBV6-1	TRBJ1-5	.	TGTGCCAGCAGTGAGCCCCGACAGGCCTTTAGCAATCAGCCCCAGCATTTT	CASSEPRQAFSNQPQHF
TRBV5-1	TRBJ1-1	.	TGCGCCAGCAGCCCGGGCAGGGGAGAGACTGAAGCTTTCTTT	CASSPGRGETEAFF